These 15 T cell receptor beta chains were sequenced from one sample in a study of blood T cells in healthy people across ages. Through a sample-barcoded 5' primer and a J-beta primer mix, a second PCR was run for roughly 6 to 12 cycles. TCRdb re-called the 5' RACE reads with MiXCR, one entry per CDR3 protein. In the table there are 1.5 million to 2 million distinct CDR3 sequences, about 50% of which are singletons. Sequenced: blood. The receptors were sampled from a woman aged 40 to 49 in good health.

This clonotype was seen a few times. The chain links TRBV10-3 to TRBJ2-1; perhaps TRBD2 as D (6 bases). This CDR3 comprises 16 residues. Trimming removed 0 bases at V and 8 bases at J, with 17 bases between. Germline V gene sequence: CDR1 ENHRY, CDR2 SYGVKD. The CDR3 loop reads CAISESGGAFGDEQFF. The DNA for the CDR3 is TGTGCCATCAGTGAGTCGGGGGGAGCCTTCGGGGATGAGCAGTTCTTC.

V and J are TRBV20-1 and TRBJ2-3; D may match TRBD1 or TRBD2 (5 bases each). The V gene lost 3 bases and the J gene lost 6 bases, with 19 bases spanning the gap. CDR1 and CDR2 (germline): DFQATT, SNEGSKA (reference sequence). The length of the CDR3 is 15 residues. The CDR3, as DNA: TGCAGTGCTAGCATAGGGGACGTCGGTACGGATACGCAGTATTTT. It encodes CSASIGDVGTDTQYF.

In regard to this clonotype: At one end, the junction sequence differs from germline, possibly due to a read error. CDR3 sequence reads: CATSDHYNEQYF. DNA for the CDR3: TGTGCCACCAGTGATCATTACAATGAGCAGTACTTT. The V gene is TRBV24-1, the J gene TRBJ2-1; D is unclear. The CDR3 consists of 12 residues. Germline-derived CDR1 and CDR2 are KGHDR and SFDVKD.

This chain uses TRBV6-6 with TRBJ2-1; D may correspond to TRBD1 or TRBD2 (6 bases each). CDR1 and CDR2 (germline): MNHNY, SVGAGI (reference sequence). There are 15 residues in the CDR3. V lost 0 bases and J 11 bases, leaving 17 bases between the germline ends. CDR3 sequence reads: CASSYSGGRGNKQFF. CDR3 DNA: TGTGCCAGCAGTTACTCTGGGGGGCGAGGTAATAAGCAGTTCTTC.

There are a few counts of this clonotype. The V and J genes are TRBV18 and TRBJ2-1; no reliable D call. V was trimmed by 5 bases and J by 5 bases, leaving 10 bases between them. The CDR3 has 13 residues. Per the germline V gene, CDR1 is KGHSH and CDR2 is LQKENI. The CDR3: CASSFQQDNEQFF. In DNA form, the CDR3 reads TGTGCCAGCTCATTCCAGCAGGACAATGAGCAGTTCTTC. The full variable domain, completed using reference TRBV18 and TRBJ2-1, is NAGVMQNPRHLVRRRGQEARLRCSPMKGHSHVYWYRQLPEEGLKFMVYLQKENIIDESGMPKERFSAEFPKEGPSILRIQQVVRGDSAAYFCASSFQQDNEQFFGPGTRLTVL.

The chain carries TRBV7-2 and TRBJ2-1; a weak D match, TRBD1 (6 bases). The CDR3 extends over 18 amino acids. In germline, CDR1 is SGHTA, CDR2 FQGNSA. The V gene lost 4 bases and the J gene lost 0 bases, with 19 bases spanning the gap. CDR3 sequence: CASSSPQGPSSSYNEQFF. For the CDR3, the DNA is TGTGCCAGCAGCTCCCCCCAGGGGCCGTCGAGCTCCTACAATGAGCAGTTCTTC.

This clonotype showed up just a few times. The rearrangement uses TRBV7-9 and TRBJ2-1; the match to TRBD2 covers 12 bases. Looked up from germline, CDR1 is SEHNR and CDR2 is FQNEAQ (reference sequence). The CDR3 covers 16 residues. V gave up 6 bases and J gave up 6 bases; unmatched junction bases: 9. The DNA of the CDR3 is TGTGCCAGCAGGACCCCTAGCGGGGGGGCCGTCAATGAGCAGTTCTTC. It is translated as CASRTPSGGAVNEQFF.

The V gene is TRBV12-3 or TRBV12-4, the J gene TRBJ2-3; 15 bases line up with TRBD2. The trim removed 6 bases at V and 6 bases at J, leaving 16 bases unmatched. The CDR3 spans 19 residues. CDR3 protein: CASSKNAGTSGGIVDTQYF. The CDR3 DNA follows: TGTGCCAGCAGCAAGAATGCCGGGACTAGCGGGGGGATTGTCGATACGCAGTATTTT.

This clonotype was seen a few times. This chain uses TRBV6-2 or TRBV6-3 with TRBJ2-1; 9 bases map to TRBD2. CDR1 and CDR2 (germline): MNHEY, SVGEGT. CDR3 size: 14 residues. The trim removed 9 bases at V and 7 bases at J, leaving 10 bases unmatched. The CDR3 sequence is CARESGGSPNEQFF. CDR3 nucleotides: TGTGCCAGAGAAAGCGGGGGGTCTCCGAATGAGCAGTTCTTC.

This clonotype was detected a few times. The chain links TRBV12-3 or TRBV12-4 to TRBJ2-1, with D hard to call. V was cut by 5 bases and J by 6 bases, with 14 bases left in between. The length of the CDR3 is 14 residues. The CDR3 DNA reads TGTGCCAGCAGTCCCTTCCGGGTTCGCAATGAGCAGTTCTTC. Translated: CASSPFRVRNEQFF.

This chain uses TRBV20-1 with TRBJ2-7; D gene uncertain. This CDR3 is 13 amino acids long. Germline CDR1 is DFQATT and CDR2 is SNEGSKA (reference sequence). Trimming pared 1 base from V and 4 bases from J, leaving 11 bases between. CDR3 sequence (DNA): TGCAGTGCTAGAGTCCTATTGGGATACGAGCAGTACTTC. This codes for CSARVLLGYEQYF.

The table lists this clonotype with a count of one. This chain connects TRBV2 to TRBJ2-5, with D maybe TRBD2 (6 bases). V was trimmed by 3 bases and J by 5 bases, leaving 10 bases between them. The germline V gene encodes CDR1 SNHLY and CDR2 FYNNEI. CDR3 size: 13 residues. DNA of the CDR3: TGTGCCAGCAGTGAGGGGACTCGGGAGACCCAGTACTTC. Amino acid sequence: CASSEGTRETQYF. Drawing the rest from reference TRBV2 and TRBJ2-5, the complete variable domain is EPEVTQTPSHQVTQMGQEVILRCVPISNHLYFYWYRQILGQKVEFLVSFYNNEISEKSEIFDDQFSVERPDGSNFTLKIRSTKLEDSAMYFCASSEGTRETQYFGPGTRLLVL.

The CDR3 loop reads CASSQVANSRLAKNIQYF. The CDR3 region has the DNA TGCGCCAGCAGCCAAGTGGCGAACAGCCGTTTAGCCAAAAACATTCAGTACTTC. The chain uses TRBV4-3 and TRBJ2-4; D call uncertain. The CDR3 has 18 residues. The germline V gene encodes CDR1 LGHNA and CDR2 YSLEER. The V end lost 1 base, the J end lost 0 bases, and 16 bases lay between the germline ends.

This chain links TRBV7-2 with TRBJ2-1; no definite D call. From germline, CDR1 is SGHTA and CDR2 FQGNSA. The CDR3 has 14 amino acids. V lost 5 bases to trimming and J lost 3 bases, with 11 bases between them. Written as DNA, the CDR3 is TGTGCCAGCAGCCCTCTGGTGTTCTACAATGAGCAGTTCTTC. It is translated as CASSPLVFYNEQFF.

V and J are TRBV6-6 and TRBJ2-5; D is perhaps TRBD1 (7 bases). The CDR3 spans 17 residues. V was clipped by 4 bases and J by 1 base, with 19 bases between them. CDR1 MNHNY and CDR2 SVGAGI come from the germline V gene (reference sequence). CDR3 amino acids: CASSSPEEGAFQETQYF. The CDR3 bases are TGTGCCAGCAGTTCCCCCGAGGAGGGGGCGTTCCAAGAGACCCAGTACTTC.